The rows below give T cell receptor beta chains drawn from one sample of a study of cytomegalovirus exposure and HLA in healthy donors. Profiling relied on immunoSEQ multiplex PCR, and the TCRdb table lists in-frame clones only, not all of them. The sample carries 65,000 to 95,000 clones, 79% recorded once. The sequencing sample was made of PBMCs. These receptors were taken from a man aged 30 to 39 in good health and CMV-seronegative. The CDR3 runs from the conserved cysteine through the conserved F or W. A D gene is named only where the DNA matches it firmly. Clone size, where shown, is once, few, many, or a class for clones that have expanded.

CDR3 protein	CDR3 DNA	D gene	V gene	J gene	clone size
CASSPNEKLFF	TGTGCCAGCTCTCCGAATGAAAAACTGTTTTTT	-	TRBV18	TRBJ1-4	-
CASSYLGREQYF	TGTGCCAGCAGTTACCTCGGGAGGGAGCAGTACTTC	TRBD2	TRBV6-6	TRBJ2-7	-
CASSFDRKNTGELFF	TGTGCCAGCTCGTTCGACAGGAAGAACACCGGGGAGCTGTTTTTT	-	TRBV18	TRBJ2-2	-
CASSQEGSLSYEQYF	TGTGCCAGCAGCCAAGAGGGCAGCCTATCCTACGAGCAGTACTTC	-	TRBV4-2	TRBJ2-7	few
CASSFSGQGDTQYF	TGTGCCAGCAGTTTTTCAGGGCAAGGAGATACGCAGTATTTT	-	TRBV28	TRBJ2-3	-
CASSSETGITEAFF	TGTGCCAGCAGCTCCGAAACAGGGATAACTGAAGCTTTCTTT	-	TRBV7-9	TRBJ1-1	once
CASSWAPTGATNEKLFF	TGTGCCAGCAGCTGGGCGCCTACAGGAGCAACTAATGAAAAACTGTTTTTT	-	TRBV7-6	TRBJ1-4	few
CARSPGGVLRDQPQHF	TGCGCCCGCAGCCCCGGGGGGGTCTTGAGGGATCAGCCCCAGCATTTT	-	TRBV4-1	TRBJ1-5	-
CASSWTGQGDVTQYF	TGTGCCAGCAGCTGGACTGGACAGGGGGACGTGACCCAGTACTTC	TRBD1	TRBV6-1	TRBJ2-5	-
CASSPRDRGNEKLFF	TGCGCCAGCAGCCCTCGAGACAGGGGTAATGAAAAACTGTTTTTT	TRBD1	TRBV4-3	TRBJ1-4	-
CASSPLDTQYF	TGTGCCAGCAGCCCTCTGGATACGCAGTATTTT	-	TRBV7-2	TRBJ2-3	few
CASSRLRGEQYF	TGTGCCAGCAGCCGACTCCGTGGCGAGCAGTACTTC	-	TRBV6-5	TRBJ2-7	-
CASSLTQTGQYEQYF	TGTGCCAGCAGCTTAACCCAGACAGGGCAGTACGAGCAGTACTTC	TRBD1	TRBV11-2	TRBJ2-7	-
CASSERGNYEQYF	TGTGCCAGCTCTGAGCGGGGGAACTACGAGCAGTACTTC	TRBD2	TRBV7-9	TRBJ2-7	-
CASSIGGTEELFYTF	TGTGCCAGTAGTATCGGTGGGACAGAGGAATTATTTTACACCTTC	TRBD1	TRBV19	TRBJ1-2	-
CASSPSNRGHQPQHF	TGCGCCAGCAGTCCATCAAACAGGGGTCATCAGCCCCAGCATTTT	TRBD1	TRBV10-2	TRBJ1-5	-
CASSRQGRAEAFF	TGTGCCAGCAGCCGACAGGGTAGGGCTGAAGCTTTCTTT	TRBD1	TRBV7-2	TRBJ1-1	-
CASSADWGSPLHF	TGTGCCAGCAGTGCGGACTGGGGTTCACCCCTCCACTTT	-	TRBV2	TRBJ1-6	medium-sized
CASSEAQQIDEQYF	TGTGCCAGCAGTGAAGCGCAACAGATCGACGAGCAGTACTTC	-	TRBV6-1	TRBJ2-7	-
CASSPQAGAYNEQFF	TGTGCCAGCAGCCCCCAAGCGGGCGCTTACAATGAGCAGTTCTTC	-	TRBV7-3	TRBJ2-1	-
CASSPDLPGANVLTF	TGTGCCAGCAGCCCGGACTTACCTGGGGCCAACGTCCTGACTTTC	-	TRBV5-4	TRBJ2-6	few
CATAVANTGELFF	TGTGCCACTGCAGTGGCGAACACCGGGGAGCTGTTTTTT	-	TRBV7-8	TRBJ2-2	-
CASTGTGGFGYEQYF	TGTGCCTCCACCGGGACAGGGGGTTTTGGCTACGAGCAGTACTTC	TRBD1	TRBV30	TRBJ2-7	-
CASHGQGNGAYEQYF	TGTGCCAGCCACGGCCAGGGGAATGGGGCCTACGAGCAGTACTTC	-	TRBV6-1	TRBJ2-7	-
CAISEQGQGDEQYF	TGTGCCATCAGTGAGCAGGGACAGGGGGATGAGCAGTACTTC	TRBD1	TRBV10-3	TRBJ2-7	once
CASHGGDSNQPQHF	TGTGCCAGTCACGGTGGAGATAGCAATCAGCCCCAGCATTTT	-	TRBV18	TRBJ1-5	-
CASSTTGSRGYTF	TGTGCCAGCAGCACGACAGGGTCGAGGGGCTACACCTTC	TRBD1	TRBV7-2	TRBJ1-2	once
CASSYSEVTSGQFF	TGTGCCAGCAGTTACTCAGAGGTAACTAGCGGGCAGTTCTTC	TRBD2	TRBV6-6	TRBJ2-1	-
CASSWVMGRKLQEAQYF	TGTGCCAGCAGCTGGGTGATGGGGCGGAAGTTACAAGAAGCGCAGTATTTT	-	TRBV7-8	TRBJ2-3	-
CASSQWYLSTSGEPDTQYF	TGCGCCAGCAGCCAGTGGTATTTATCGACTAGCGGGGAACCAGATACGCAGTATTTT	TRBD2	TRBV4-1	TRBJ2-3	-
CASRQLSTGGNTIYF	TGTGCCAGTAGGCAGCTCTCGACAGGTGGAAACACCATATATTTT	-	TRBV19	TRBJ1-3	-
CASSLGSLGGRASDEQFF	TGTGCCAGCAGCTTAGGGTCTTTGGGAGGGAGGGCCTCCGATGAGCAGTTCTTC	TRBD2	TRBV7-9	TRBJ2-1	-
CASRVGLAGRTDTQYF	TGTGCCAGCAGAGTGGGACTAGCGGGACGAACAGATACGCAGTATTTT	TRBD2	TRBV6-6	TRBJ2-3	-
CASSFGSGRSNNEQFF	TGTGCCAGCAGCTTCGGTAGCGGGAGGTCTAACAATGAGCAGTTCTTC	TRBD2	TRBV7-2	TRBJ2-1	-
CATSTGLTEAFF	TGTGCCACCTCGACAGGGCTCACTGAAGCTTTCTTT	TRBD1	TRBV6-1	TRBJ1-1	-